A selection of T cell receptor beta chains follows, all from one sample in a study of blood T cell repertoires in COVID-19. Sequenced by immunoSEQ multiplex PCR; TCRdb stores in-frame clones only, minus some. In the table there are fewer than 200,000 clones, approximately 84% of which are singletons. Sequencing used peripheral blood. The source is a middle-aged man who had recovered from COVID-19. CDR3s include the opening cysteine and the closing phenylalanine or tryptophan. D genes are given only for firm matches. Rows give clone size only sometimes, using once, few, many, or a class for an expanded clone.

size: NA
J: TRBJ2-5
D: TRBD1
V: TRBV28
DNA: TGTGCCAGCAACCCGGGACAGGTTGGGGAGACCCAGTACTTC
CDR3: CASNPGQVGETQYF

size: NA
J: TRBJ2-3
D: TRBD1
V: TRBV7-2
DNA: TGTGCCAGCAGCCCTCACGTCACAGGGGCCAGCCCAGATACGCAGTATTTT
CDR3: CASSPHVTGASPDTQYF

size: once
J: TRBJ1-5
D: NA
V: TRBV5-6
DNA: TGTGCCAGCAGCTTTTTGAGGGATCATCAGCCCCAGCATTTT
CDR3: CASSFLRDHQPQHF

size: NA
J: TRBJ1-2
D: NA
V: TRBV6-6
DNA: TGTGCCAGCAGTTACCCCCAGGGGCCTATCTATCTTGGCTACACCTTC
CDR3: CASSYPQGPIYLGYTF

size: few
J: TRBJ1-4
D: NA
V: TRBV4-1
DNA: TGCGCCAGCATCTCCACGCCGGGACAACAGAATGAAAAACTGTTTTTT
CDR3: CASISTPGQQNEKLFF

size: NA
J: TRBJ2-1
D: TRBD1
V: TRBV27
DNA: TGTGCCAGCAGTTTCGGGACAGGCTACAATGAGCAGTTCTTC
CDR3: CASSFGTGYNEQFF

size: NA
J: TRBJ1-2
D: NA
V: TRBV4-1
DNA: TGCGCCAGCAGCGTCGGACAGAACTATGGCTACACCTTC
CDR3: CASSVGQNYGYTF

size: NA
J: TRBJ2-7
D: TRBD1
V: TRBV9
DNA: TGTGCCAGCAGCGTTACCCCGACAGGGAGCTACGAGCAGTACTTC
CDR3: CASSVTPTGSYEQYF

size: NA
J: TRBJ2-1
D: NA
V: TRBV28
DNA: TGTGCCAGCACCAGCGCAAATGAGCAGTTCTTC
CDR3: CASTSANEQFF

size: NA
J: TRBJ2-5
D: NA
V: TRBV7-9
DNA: TGTGCCAGCAGCCCGGACTACGTAGATCAAGAGACCCAGTACTTC
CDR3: CASSPDYVDQETQYF

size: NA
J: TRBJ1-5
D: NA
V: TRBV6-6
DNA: TGTGCCAGCAGTTACGGAGTACAAAGGAGCAATCAGCCCCAGCATTTT
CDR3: CASSYGVQRSNQPQHF

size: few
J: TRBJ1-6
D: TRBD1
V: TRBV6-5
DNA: TGTGCCAGCAGCCGACAGGGATCACCCCTCCACTTT
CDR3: CASSRQGSPLHF

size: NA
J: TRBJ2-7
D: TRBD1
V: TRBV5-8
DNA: TGTGCCAGCAGCCCATGGACAGGTGCCTACGAGCAGTACTTC
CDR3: CASSPWTGAYEQYF

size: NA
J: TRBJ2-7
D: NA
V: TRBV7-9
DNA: TGTGCCAGCAGCTTAACCAGCTCCTACGAGCAGTACTTC
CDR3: CASSLTSSYEQYF

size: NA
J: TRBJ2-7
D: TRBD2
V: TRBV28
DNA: TGTGCCAGCAGCCGTCCCTTCCGGGCTAGCGGACGATACGAGCAGTACTTC
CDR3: CASSRPFRASGRYEQYF

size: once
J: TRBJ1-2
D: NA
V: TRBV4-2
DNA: TGTGCCAGCAGCCAGGCCAGGGCAGGGATGGGAGGCTACACCTTC
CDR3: CASSQARAGMGGYTF

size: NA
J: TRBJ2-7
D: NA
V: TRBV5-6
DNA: TGTGCCAGCAGCCTGATCGCGGGGTCCGAGCAGTACTTC
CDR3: CASSLIAGSEQYF

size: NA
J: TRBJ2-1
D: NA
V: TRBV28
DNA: TGTGCCAGCAGTCCAGCGGACTACTACAATGAGCAGTTCTTC
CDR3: CASSPADYYNEQFF

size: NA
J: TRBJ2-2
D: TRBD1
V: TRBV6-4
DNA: TGTGCCAGCAGTGACTCCAGGGGGCGTGTCGGGGAGCTGTTTTTT
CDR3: CASSDSRGRVGELFF

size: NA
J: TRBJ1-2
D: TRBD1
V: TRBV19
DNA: TGTGCCAGTAGTAGTATCGCAGGGACAGCTAACTATGGCTACACCTTC
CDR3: CASSSIAGTANYGYTF

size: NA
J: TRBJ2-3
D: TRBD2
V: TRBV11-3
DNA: TGTGCCAGCAGCCAGCGGACTAGTGGGACAGATACGCAGTATTTT
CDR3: CASSQRTSGTDTQYF

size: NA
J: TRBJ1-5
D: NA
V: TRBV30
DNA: TGTGCCTGGAGTGTAGGGGGAAAGGATCAGCCCCAGCATTTT
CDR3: CAWSVGGKDQPQHF

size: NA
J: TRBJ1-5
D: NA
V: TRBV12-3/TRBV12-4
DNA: TGTGCCAGCTTGAGGGCCGGAGGGCCCCAGCATTTT
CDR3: CASLRAGGPQHF

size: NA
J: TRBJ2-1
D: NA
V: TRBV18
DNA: TGTGCCAGCTCACCATTGACTACGAACAATGAGCAGTTCTTC
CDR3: CASSPLTTNNEQFF